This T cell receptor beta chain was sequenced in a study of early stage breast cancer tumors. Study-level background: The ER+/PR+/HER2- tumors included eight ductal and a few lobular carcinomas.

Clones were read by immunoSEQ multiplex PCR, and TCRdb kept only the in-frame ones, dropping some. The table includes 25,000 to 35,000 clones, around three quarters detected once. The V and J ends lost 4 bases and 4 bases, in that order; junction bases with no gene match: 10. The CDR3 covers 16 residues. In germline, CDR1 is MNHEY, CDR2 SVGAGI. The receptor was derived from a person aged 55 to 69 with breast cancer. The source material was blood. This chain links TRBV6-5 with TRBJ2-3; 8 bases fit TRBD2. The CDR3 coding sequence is TGTGCCAGCAGTTTCGTCCTCTCGGGAGGGGCAGATACGCAGTATTTT. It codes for CASSFVLSGGADTQYF.